The 20 T cell receptor delta chains presented below share a single source sample, sequenced in a study of gamma-delta chains in newborns, infants, children. TCRdb re-analyzed the reads via CATT. The data hold 13,000 to 15,000 delta-chain clones, with roughly 7% observed a single time. The sequenced sample was blood. These receptors all come from a child who was a newborn, infant or young child, either healthy, febrile or measles-vaccinated (not recorded which).

This clone was seen only a few times. The junction shows a germline mismatch at one end, possibly a read error. CDR3 nucleotides: TGTGCCCGTGACACCTGGGGATACCGGGACACCCGACAGATGTTTTTC. It is translated as CARDTWGYRDTRQMFF. The chain employs TRDV2 and TRDJ3; 8 bases are a match to TRDD3. CDR3 length: 16 amino acids. CDR1 is GEAIGNYY, CDR2 EKD, per germline.

This chain uses TRDV2 with TRDJ3; 12 nucleotides match TRDD3. Per the germline V gene, CDR1 is GEAIGNYY and CDR2 is EKD. The trim removed 3 bases at V and 1 base at J, leaving 6 bases unmatched. This CDR3 spans 19 amino acids. The CDR3 loop reads CACDPLGDTKSWDTRQMFF. The CDR3 DNA reads as TGTGCCTGTGACCCACTGGGGGATACAAAATCCTGGGACACCCGACAGATGTTTTTC.

This clone turned up a few times. The protein TCRdb lists belongs to a much larger clone and differs from this DNA's translation at residue 15, which points to a read error; the protein shown is made from the DNA. The chain employs TRDV2 and TRDJ3, with D perhaps TRDD3 (6 bases). Germline CDR1 GEAIGNYY, CDR2 EKD. The CDR3 extends over 17 amino acids. As DNA, the CDR3 is TGTGCCTGTGACACCGTACTGGGCTCCTGGGACACCCGACAGGTGTTTTTC. Its translation is CACDTVLGSWDTRQVFF.

Turning to this clone: A read error may account for a junction end that differs from germline. This sequence joins TRDV2 and TRDJ3, with a weak D call TRDD3 (5 bases). Germline V lookup: CDR1 GEAIGNYY, CDR2 EKD. This CDR3 region has 16 residues. In nucleotides, the CDR3 is TGTGCCTTTGACACCGTCGGGATCTGGGACACCCGACAGATGTTTTTC. Translation: CAFDTVGIWDTRQMFF.

A word on this clone: This may stem from a read error, because a much larger clone lies one nucleotide away. The genes are TRDV2 and TRDJ1, with 7 bases fitting TRDD3. The CDR3 runs to 12 residues. Germline assignment: CDR1 GEAIGNYY and CDR2 EKD. The CDR3 sequence: CACDWGTAKLIF. CDR3 bases: TGTGCCTGTGACTGGGGGACCGCTAAACTCATCTTT.

There are a few counts of this clone. The protein held in TCRdb is that of a much larger clone and does not match this DNA's translation at residue 9, likely because of a read error; the protein shown is translated from the DNA. This chain uses TRDV2 with TRDJ1; 11 bases line up with TRDD3. CDR1 and CDR2 from the germline V gene are GEAIGNYY and EKD. The V segment lost 0 bases and the J segment 7 bases; nucleotides outside the gene matches: 0. The length of the CDR3 is 13 residues. In nucleotides, the CDR3 is TGTGCCTGTGACACCTGGGGGATACGTAAACTCATCTTT. It encodes CACDTWGIRKLIF.

The V call is TRDV2, the J call TRDJ3; D is possibly TRDD3 (6 bases). The V and J ends lost 0 bases and 5 bases respectively, with 10 bases between them. CDR3 size: 16 residues. Per the germline V gene, CDR1 is GEAIGNYY and CDR2 is EKD. CDR3 amino acids: CACDTVGYRDTRQMFF. DNA of the CDR3: TGTGCCTGTGACACCGTCGGATACCGGGACACCCGACAGATGTTTTTC.

This clone was counted at least ten times. The chain combines TRDV2 with TRDJ3, with 11 positions matching TRDD3. The CDR3 totals 17 residues. Germline V gene data show CDR1 as GEAIGNYY and CDR2 as EKD. The trim removed 4 bases at V and 4 bases at J, leaving 5 bases unmatched. The CDR3 region is CACELLGDIWDTRQMFF. Here the CDR3 DNA reads TGTGCCTGTGAACTACTGGGGGATATTTGGGACACCCGACAGATGTTTTTC.

The chain couples TRDV2 to TRDJ3, with 11 bases lining up with TRDD3. Germline V gene data show CDR1 as GEAIGNYY and CDR2 as EKD. CDR3 length equals 16 residues. V was clipped by 0 bases and J by 9 bases; unmatched bases: 3. The CDR3 nucleotides read TGTGCCTGTGACACCGTGGGGGATACGGCCACCCGACAGATGTTTTTC. Translated: CACDTVGDTATRQMFF.

A few counts support this clone. This DNA's translation and the protein TCRdb lists, from a much larger clone, do not match at residue 3, likely due to a read error; the protein shown is translated from the DNA. The chain joins TRDV2 to TRDJ3; 8 positions agree with TRDD3. This CDR3 contains 16 residues. From germline, CDR1 is GEAIGNYY and CDR2 EKD. The CDR3: CAYDVLGAWDTRQMFF. Written as DNA, the CDR3 is TGTGCCTATGACGTACTGGGGGCCTGGGACACCCGACAGATGTTTTTC.

As for this clone: A much larger clone sits a single nucleotide away, making a read error possible. Other DNA variants within this sample encode the same CDR3. CDR3 protein: CACDTLGARTAQLFF. DNA for the CDR3: TGTGCCTGTGACACACTGGGGGCCCGGACAGCACAACTCTTCTTC. The rearrangement joins TRDV2 to TRDJ2; 8 bases line up with TRDD3. The CDR3 has 15 residues. Germline CDR1 and CDR2: GEAIGNYY and EKD.

This clone is termed medium-sized. Other DNA sequences within the sample encode an identical CDR3. The rearrangement uses TRDV2 and TRDJ3; 12 bases agree with TRDD3. The CDR3 sequence is 18 residues long. The V and J ends lost 3 bases and 1 base, in that order; junction bases with no gene match: 3. Germline lookup yields CDR1 GEAIGNYY and CDR2 EKD. CDR3 sequence reads: CACDVLGDTSWDTRQMFF. The CDR3 coding sequence is TGTGCCTGTGACGTACTGGGGGATACATCCTGGGACACCCGACAGATGTTTTTC.

Points on this clone: Other DNA sequences in this sample translate to the same CDR3. V gene TRDV2 combines with J gene TRDJ3; possible D gene TRDD3, 5 bases. The length of the CDR3 is 18 residues. CDR1 is GEAIGNYY and CDR2 is EKD in the germline V gene. Trimming removed 0 bases at V and 1 base at J, with 12 bases between. The CDR3 region is CACDTAGGTSWDTRQMFF. DNA for the CDR3: TGTGCCTGTGACACCGCCGGGGGTACTTCCTGGGACACCCGACAGATGTTTTTC.

With regard to this clone: Other DNA sequences in the same sample also yield this CDR3. The J gene is TRDJ3, the V gene TRDV2, with 8 bases fitting TRDD3. V was pared by 0 bases and J by 0 bases, with 6 bases of the junction left unmatched. The CDR3 sequence is 19 residues long. CDR1 GEAIGNYY and CDR2 EKD come from the germline V gene. CDR3 nucleotide sequence: TGTGCCTGTGACACCTACTGGGGGGTCAGCTCCTGGGACACCCGACAGATGTTTTTC. Translation gives CACDTYWGVSSWDTRQMFF.

As concerns this clone: The sample has other DNA sequences that encode this CDR3 too. The genes are TRDV2 and TRDJ3, with D possibly TRDD3 on 5 matching bases. The CDR3 loop spans 18 amino acids. V was pared by 2 bases and J by 0 bases, with 13 bases between. Germline values: CDR1 GEAIGNYY, CDR2 EKD. In DNA, the CDR3 is TGTGCCTGTGACAGTACTGGTTCTAGCTCCTGGGACACCCGACAGATGTTTTTC. Its translation is CACDSTGSSSWDTRQMFF.

In this sample, this clone is medium-sized. The chain has TRDV2 and TRDJ2, with 7 bases that match TRDD3. The CDR3 extends over 14 amino acids. CDR1 is GEAIGNYY and CDR2 is EKD in the germline V gene. The ends lost 3 bases at V and 4 bases at J; junction bases unmatched: 4. CDR3 sequence reads: CACDLLGRTAQLFF. The CDR3, as DNA: TGTGCCTGTGACCTACTGGGGAGGACAGCACAACTCTTCTTT.

This clone is labeled medium-sized. A far larger clone is a single base away, which makes a read error likely. The chain has TRDV2 and TRDJ3; 7 bases map to TRDD3. This CDR3 spans 17 amino acids. Per germline, CDR1 GEAIGNYY and CDR2 EKD. This CDR3 is CACDTWGSSWGTRQMFF. CDR3 sequence (DNA): TGTGCCTGTGACACCTGGGGGAGCTCCTGGGGCACCCGACAGATGTTTTTC.

To note about this clone: A junction end diverges from the germline sequence, so it may reflect a read error. The rearrangement uses TRDV2 and TRDJ3; the match to TRDD3 covers 8 bases. Germline-derived CDR1 and CDR2 are GEAIGNYY and EKD. CDR3 length equals 20 residues. DNA for the CDR3: TGTGCCTGTGACGTACTGGGGGCTAAGAAAGGCTCCTGGGACACCCGCCAGATGTTTTTC. As protein: CACDVLGAKKGSWDTRQMFF.

A note on this clone: A mismatch at residue 14 separates the TCRdb protein from the translated DNA, so the protein presented here was translated from the DNA. V is TRDV2 and J is TRDJ3, with D possibly TRDD3 on 5 matching bases. The CDR3 totals 19 residues. Germline lookup yields CDR1 GEAIGNYY and CDR2 EKD. The CDR3 region is CACDTLGTTSSWDARQMFF. CDR3 DNA sequence: TGTGCCTGTGACACGTTGGGGACGACTAGCTCCTGGGACGCCCGACAGATGTTTTTC.

In its sample, this clone was seen a few times. Within the sample, other DNA sequences also encode this same CDR3. V is TRDV2 and J is TRDJ3, with 10 bases fitting TRDD3. Unmatched junction bases numbered 2, after V lost 3 bases and J lost 4 bases. CDR3 length equals 16 residues. CDR1 is GEAIGNYY and CDR2 is EKD in the germline V gene. For the CDR3, the DNA is TGTGCCTGTGACTACTGGGGGATTTGGGACACCCGACAGATGTTTTTC. Its translation: CACDYWGIWDTRQMFF.